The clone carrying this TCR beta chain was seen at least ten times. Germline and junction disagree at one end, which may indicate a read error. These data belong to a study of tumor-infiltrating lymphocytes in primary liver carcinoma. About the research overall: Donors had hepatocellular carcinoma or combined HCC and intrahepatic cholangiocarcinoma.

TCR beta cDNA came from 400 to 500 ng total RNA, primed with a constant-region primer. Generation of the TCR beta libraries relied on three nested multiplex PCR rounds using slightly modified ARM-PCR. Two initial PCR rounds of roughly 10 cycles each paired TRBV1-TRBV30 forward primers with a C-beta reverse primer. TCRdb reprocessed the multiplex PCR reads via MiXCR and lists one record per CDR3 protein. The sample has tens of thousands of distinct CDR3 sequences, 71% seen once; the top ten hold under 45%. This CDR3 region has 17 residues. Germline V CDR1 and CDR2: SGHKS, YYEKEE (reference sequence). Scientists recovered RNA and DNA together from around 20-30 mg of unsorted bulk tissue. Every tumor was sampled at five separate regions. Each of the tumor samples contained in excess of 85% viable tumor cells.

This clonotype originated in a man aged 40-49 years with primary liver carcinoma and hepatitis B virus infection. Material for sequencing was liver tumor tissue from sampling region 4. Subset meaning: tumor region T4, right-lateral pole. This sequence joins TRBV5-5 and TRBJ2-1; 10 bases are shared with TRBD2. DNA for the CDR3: TGTGCTAGCAGTCGGGCTCTAGGCCTAGCGGGAGAAAATGAGCAGTTCTTC. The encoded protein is CASSRALGLAGENEQFF.